This record covers a single TCR beta chain. CDR3 size: 15 residues. Germline V gene lookup returns CDR1 LGHNA and CDR2 YSLEER. Losses at the gene ends were 1 base for V and 3 bases for J; bases not matched to a gene: 2. The data were produced by immunoSEQ multiplex PCR, yet TCRdb's version contains in-frame clones alone and is incomplete. This sample has approximately 6,000 clones; roughly 80% occur once, and the top ten carry 40% to 60%. This sample stems from a study of T cells in tumors after PD-1 blockade. About the research overall: No patient had prior checkpoint blockade, systemic immunosuppression, or radiotherapy within 4 weeks. During anti-PD-1 treatment, some patients continued daily vismodegib 150 mg. Patients received pembrolizumab 200 mg every 3 weeks or cemiplimab 350 mg every 2 weeks.

Sequenced material: PBMCs, taken after anti-PD-1 therapy. The TCR comes from a human donor with advanced basal cell or squamous cell carcinoma (not recorded which). The V gene is TRBV4-3, the J gene TRBJ2-3; 9 nucleotides agree with TRBD2. The CDR3 region is CASSQGGGATDTQYF. The CDR3 nucleotides read TGCGCCAGCAGCCAAGGCGGGGGGGCGACAGATACGCAGTATTTT.